Shown below are 21 T cell receptor beta chains from a single sample sequenced in a study of beta chain features in type 1 diabetes. Since all of the isolated RNA was reverse transcribed, expressed TCRB transcripts were what got sequenced. Profiling relied on immunoSEQ multiplex PCR, and the TCRdb table lists in-frame clones only, not all of them. The sample carries over 100,000 clones, under 40% recorded once. The sequenced sample was stem cell memory CD4+ T cells from blood. The receptors originated from a woman between 18 and 30 years old in good health.

This clone has a handful of counts. The chain's CDR3 is CASSLVFTGNEKLFF. CDR3 sequence (DNA): TGTGCCAGCAGCTTAGTTTTTACGGGGAATGAAAAACTGTTTTTT. V is TRBV7-9 and J is TRBJ1-4; no clear D. V lost 1 base and J lost 5, with 11 bases in between. The CDR3 contains 15 residues. The germline CDR1 and CDR2 sequences are SEHNR and FQNEAQ (reference sequence). Using reference TRBV7-9 and TRBJ1-4 for the parts outside the CDR3, the full variable domain is DTGVSQNPRHKITKRGQNVTFRCDPISEHNRLYWYRQTLGQGPEFLTYFQNEAQLEKSRLLSDRFSAERPKGSFSTLEIQRTEQGDSAMYLCASSLVFTGNEKLFFGSGTQLSVL.

This clone showed up just a few times. The rearrangement uses TRBV7-9 and TRBJ1-1; 7 bases fit TRBD1. The CDR3 is 14 residues long. Germline CDR1 and CDR2: SEHNR and FQNEAQ (reference sequence). With V trimmed by 5 bases and J by 1 base, 4 bases remained unmatched. The CDR3, as DNA: TGTGCCAGCAGCCCCCGACAGGGGAACACTGAAGCTTTCTTT. Its translation is CASSPRQGNTEAFF.

This clone has only a few counts. The rearrangement joins TRBV10-3 to TRBJ1-1; D gene ambiguous. Germline CDR1 and CDR2: ENHRY and SYGVKD. This CDR3 contains 15 residues. Trimming removed 3 bases at V and 5 bases at J, with 16 bases between. CDR3 residues: CAISEGSGPGTEAFF. CDR3 DNA sequence: TGTGCCATCAGTGAAGGATCTGGGCCGGGGACTGAAGCTTTCTTT.

The chain combines TRBV19 with TRBJ1-5; D is undetermined. CDR3 length: 17 residues. The ends were cut back, 3 bases at V and 6 bases at J, with 21 bases in the middle. Germline CDR1 and CDR2: LNHDA and SQIVND (reference sequence). The CDR3 sequence: CASSIFSGVPRGQPQHF. CDR3 bases: TGTGCCAGTAGTATTTTTAGCGGGGTACCTCGAGGTCAGCCCCAGCATTTT.

The chain combines TRBV10-3 with TRBJ1-5, with TRBD1 matching over 10 bases. Germline V gives CDR1 ENHRY, CDR2 SYGVKD. The CDR3 is made up of 15 amino acids. The V and J ends lost 3 bases and 7 bases, in that order; junction bases with no gene match: 6. This CDR3 reads CAISDRDRGGQPQHF. CDR3 DNA sequence: TGTGCCATCAGTGACCGGGACAGGGGCGGGCAGCCCCAGCATTTT.

J is TRBJ2-2 and V is TRBV5-1, with 8 bases that match TRBD1. The CDR3 length is 16 residues. V trimming: 3 bases; J trimming: 4 bases; junction bases outside the gene matches: 8. Germline V lookup: CDR1 SGHRS, CDR2 YFSETQ. CDR3 in amino acids: CASSYWTGRFTGELFF. The CDR3 nucleotides read TGCGCCAGCAGCTATTGGACAGGGCGGTTCACCGGGGAGCTGTTTTTT.

The chain recombines TRBV14 with TRBJ1-2; 8 bases line up with TRBD1. The J segment lost 1 base and the V segment lost 1 base, leaving 5 bases of the junction unmatched. The CDR3 length is 16 residues. Per the germline V gene, CDR1 is SGHDN and CDR2 is FVKESK. CDR3 sequence (DNA): TGTGCCAGCAGCCAAGGCTGGACAGGGCTTAACTATGGCTACACCTTC. Encoded protein: CASSQGWTGLNYGYTF. The complete variable domain, with remaining parts taken from reference TRBV14 and TRBJ1-2, reads EAGVTQFPSHSVIEKGQTVTLRCDPISGHDNLYWYRRVMGKEIKFLLHFVKESKQDESGMPNNRFLAERTGGTYSTLKVQPAELEDSGVYFCASSQGWTGLNYGYTFGSGTRLTVV.

This chain uses TRBV4-1 with TRBJ1-4, with no clear D. Germline CDR1 reads MGHRA; CDR2 reads YSYEKL. V was trimmed by 1 base and J by 8 bases, leaving 20 bases between them. This CDR3 has 17 residues. CDR3 sequence reads: CASSQGAGSLSGEKLFF. The DNA of the CDR3 is TGCGCCAGCAGCCAAGGTGCTGGGAGCCTCTCGGGGGAAAAACTGTTTTTT.

This chain uses TRBV27 with TRBJ2-7; unclear D gene. There are 14 residues in the CDR3. V dropped 4 bases and J dropped 5 bases, with 15 bases sitting between them. Germline V lookup: CDR1 MNHEY, CDR2 SMNVEV (reference sequence). CDR3 nucleotide sequence: TGTGCCAGCAGTTCCCAGACAACCGGCGACGAGCAGTACTTC. This encodes CASSSQTTGDEQYF.

This chain joins TRBV19 and TRBJ2-7, with 10 bases aligning to TRBD1. V lost 9 bases and J lost 6; bases outside the gene matches: 8. The CDR3 is 13 amino acids. Looked up from germline, CDR1 is LNHDA and CDR2 is SQIVND (reference sequence). This CDR3 is CASSGTGDVEQYF. The CDR3 nucleotides read TGTGCCAGCTCCGGGACAGGGGATGTCGAGCAGTACTTC.

The chain recombines TRBV28 with TRBJ2-2; 12 bases are a match to TRBD2. The germline V gene has CDR1 MDHEN and CDR2 SYDVKM. Unmatched junction bases numbered 11, after V lost 7 bases and J lost 8 bases. This CDR3 is built from 16 residues. Here the CDR3 reads CASTSFRTSGKGELFF. DNA for the CDR3: TGTGCCAGCACCTCTTTCCGGACTAGCGGGAAAGGGGAGCTGTTTTTT.

The genes are TRBV15 and TRBJ1-3; D gene uncertain. V gave up 2 bases and J gave up 0 bases, with 11 bases separating them. CDR1 is LNHNV, CDR2 YYDKDF, per germline (reference sequence). This CDR3 comprises 16 residues. CDR3 DNA: TGTGCCACCAGCAGAAGCAAACTAGGCTCTGGAAACACCATATATTTT. Its protein product is CATSRSKLGSGNTIYF.

This chain links TRBV27 with TRBJ2-3; D gene unclear. This CDR3 is built from 15 residues. V was shortened by 0 bases and J by 6 bases, with 13 bases between the two germline ends. Germline CDR1 MNHEY, CDR2 SMNVEV (reference sequence). The CDR3 nucleotides are TGTGCCAGCAGTTTATCTTCAACGGTCTATGATACGCAGTATTTT. This translates into CASSLSSTVYDTQYF.

The CDR3, as DNA: TGTGCCAGCAGTTCCCCCAGTAGCGGGGAATACGAGCAGTACTTC. This gives the protein CASSSPSSGEYEQYF. The J gene is TRBJ2-7, the V gene TRBV28, with TRBD2 matching over 8 bases. CDR1 and CDR2 from the germline V gene are MDHEN and SYDVKM. V was pared by 4 bases and J by 4 bases, with 9 bases of the junction left unmatched. The CDR3 spans 15 residues.

A word on this clone: The missing conserved phenylalanine or tryptophan at the end of this CDR3 makes a read error likely. No DNA is shown, since the ends of the CDR3 on it are uncertain; the CDR3 is the one TCRdb lists. The chain couples TRBV20-1 to TRBJ2-7; the table's D call, TRBD2, was not checked against the DNA. A total of 11 residues make up the CDR3, ends included. From germline, CDR1 is DFQATT and CDR2 SNEGSKA (reference sequence). CDR3 in amino acids: CSARDYGVWVP.

This sequence joins TRBV4-1 and TRBJ2-7; 12 bases align to TRBD1. The germline gives CDR1 MGHRA, CDR2 YSYEKL. This CDR3 spans 15 amino acids. With 3 bases clipped from V and 2 bases from J, the junction kept 2 bases outside the gene matches. The CDR3: CASSQGQGAPYEQYF. CDR3 in DNA: TGCGCCAGCAGCCAGGGACAGGGGGCGCCCTACGAGCAGTACTTC.

This clone has only a few counts. The V and J genes are TRBV30 and TRBJ2-3, with D possibly matching TRBD1 (5 bases). Germline V gene lookup returns CDR1 GTSNPN and CDR2 SVGIG (reference sequence). This CDR3 spans 12 amino acids. Trimming pared 2 bases from V and 4 bases from J, leaving 7 bases between. The CDR3 nucleotides read TGTGCCTGGAGTAGGGGCGCAGATACGCAGTATTTT. It specifies CAWSRGADTQYF.

This clone was counted only a few times. V and J are TRBV2 and TRBJ1-4; no definite D call. Germline CDR1 SNHLY, CDR2 FYNNEI. V lost 1 base to trimming and J lost 8 bases, with 8 bases between them. The CDR3 has 13 amino acids. CDR3 coding DNA: TGTGCCAGCAGTGAAGGGACTGCGGAAAAACTGTTTTTT. This gives the protein CASSEGTAEKLFF.

CDR3 coding DNA: TGTGCCAGCAGTTACGTACGGGGAAAACTGTTTTTT. Its translation: CASSYVRGKLFF. This chain links TRBV6-5 with TRBJ1-4, with D hard to call. Germline V gene sequence: CDR1 MNHEY, CDR2 SVGAGI. This CDR3 comprises 12 residues. The V gene lost 2 bases and the J gene lost 10 bases, with 8 bases spanning the gap.

In its sample, this clone was seen a few times. The chain couples TRBV13 to TRBJ2-7; 8 nucleotides line up with TRBD1. Germline CDR1 PRHDT, CDR2 FYEKMQ (reference sequence). The ends lost 1 base at V and 2 bases at J; junction bases unmatched: 7. The CDR3 length is 16 residues. Written as DNA, the CDR3 is TGTGCCAGCAGCTTAGAACGGGCAGGGGGCCCCTACGAGCAGTACTTC. It specifies CASSLERAGGPYEQYF.

The chain couples TRBV27 to TRBJ1-2; no clear D. Trimming removed 1 base from V and 0 bases from J, with 15 bases in between. CDR1 and CDR2 from the germline V gene are MNHEY and SMNVEV (reference sequence). The CDR3 has 17 residues. This CDR3 is CASSLYAVTTTNYGYTF. CDR3 in DNA: TGTGCCAGCAGTTTATACGCGGTCACCACTACTAACTATGGCTACACCTTC.